The 18 T cell receptor beta chains below all came from one sample that was sequenced in a study of cytomegalovirus exposure and HLA in healthy donors. Method: immunoSEQ multiplex PCR; TCRdb's copy keeps in-frame clones and lacks some. Of around 200,000 clones listed, about 81% are singletons. The material sequenced was PBMCs. The origin of the receptors is a woman between 25 and 40 years old in good health and CMV-seronegative.

The V call is TRBV5-6, the J call TRBJ2-3; D is possibly TRBD2 (5 bases). The length of the CDR3 is 16 residues. V was clipped by 0 bases and J by 4 bases, with 15 bases between them. Germline-derived CDR1 and CDR2 are SGHDT and YYEEEE. The CDR3 protein is CASSLADARRADTQYF. CDR3 bases: TGTGCCAGCAGCTTGGCGGACGCCCGGCGGGCAGATACGCAGTATTTT.

Written as DNA, the CDR3 is TGTGCCAGCAGTTTATCGGAGAATAGTCTACTATTGGGTTCACCCCTCCACTTT. Translating it yields CASSLSENSLLLGSPLHF. The chain carries TRBV27 and TRBJ1-6; D remains ambiguous. Germline lookup yields CDR1 MNHEY and CDR2 SMNVEV (reference sequence). Trimming took 0 bases from V and 9 from J, leaving 21 bases between them. CDR3 length equals 18 residues.

The chain recombines TRBV6-1 with TRBJ1-5, with TRBD1 as a possible D gene (6 bases). This CDR3 has 15 amino acids. The V end was cut by 5 bases, the J end by 0 bases, with 11 bases between. Per germline, CDR1 MNHNS and CDR2 SASEGT. The CDR3 spells CASSSGAISNQPQHF. CDR3 nucleotides: TGTGCCAGCAGTTCAGGGGCTATTAGCAATCAGCCCCAGCATTTT.

The J gene is TRBJ1-4, the V gene TRBV29-1; possible D gene TRBD1, 6 bases. The CDR3 runs to 14 residues. The germline V gene has CDR1 SQVTM and CDR2 ANQGSEA. Trimming cost V 6 bases and J 0 bases, with 11 bases left between them. CDR3 residues: CSVRGTATNEKLFF. CDR3 in DNA: TGCAGCGTAAGGGGGACCGCAACTAATGAAAAACTGTTTTTT.

This chain links TRBV5-6 with TRBJ2-7; D is unclear. The CDR3 sequence is 11 residues long. The germline V gene encodes CDR1 SGHDT and CDR2 YYEEEE. V was pared by 1 base and J by 5 bases, with 4 bases between. CDR3 amino acids: CASSLYNEQYF. CDR3 bases: TGTGCCAGCAGCTTGTACAACGAGCAGTACTTC.

This chain links TRBV25-1 with TRBJ1-1, with 10 bases that match TRBD1. Germline V gene sequence: CDR1 MGHDK, CDR2 SYGVNS. Trimming removed 1 base from V and 8 bases from J; junction bases left unmatched: 4. The CDR3 contains 14 residues. The CDR3 region has the DNA TGTGCCAGCAGTGAATTGGGACAGGGGTCAGAAGCTTTCTTT. Its translation: CASSELGQGSEAFF.

This CDR3 reads CASSPRPAVGEQYF. CDR3 bases: TGTGCCAGCTCACCACGTCCAGCGGTGGGCGAGCAGTACTTC. The V gene is TRBV18, the J gene TRBJ2-7; perhaps TRBD2 as D (5 bases). The V end was cut by 1 base, the J end by 6 bases, with 13 bases between. Germline V gene data show CDR1 as KGHSH and CDR2 as LQKENI. This CDR3 has 14 amino acids.

The CDR3, as DNA: TGTGCCAGCAGCTCCGCCCGACAGACCTATAGCAATCAGCCCCAGCATTTT. This codes for CASSSARQTYSNQPQHF. This chain links TRBV28 with TRBJ1-5; D perhaps matches TRBD1 (5 bases). Germline V gene lookup returns CDR1 MDHEN and CDR2 SYDVKM. V was pared by 6 bases and J by 0 bases, with 18 bases between. CDR3 size: 17 residues.

This clone has just one count. This chain connects TRBV6-5 to TRBJ2-1; possible D gene TRBD2, 5 bases. CDR3 size: 13 residues. V was clipped by 10 bases and J by 5 bases, with 15 bases between them. Germline CDR1 MNHEY, CDR2 SVGAGI. CDR3 sequence reads: CATIASLNNEQFF. The CDR3, as DNA: TGTGCCACAATAGCGAGTCTTAACAATGAGCAGTTCTTC.

The chain links TRBV11-2 to TRBJ1-6; weak D call: TRBD1 (5 bases). Looked up from germline, CDR1 is SGHAT and CDR2 is FQNNGV. Trimming stripped 1 base from V and 7 bases from J, with 5 bases between. The CDR3 is made up of 13 amino acids. The CDR3 region has the DNA TGTGCCAGCAGCTTAGGGGGCAATTCACCCCTCCACTTT. Translation gives CASSLGGNSPLHF.

The chain joins TRBV2 to TRBJ2-5; TRBD2 might be the D (6 bases). The CDR3 consists of 19 residues. CDR1 and CDR2 (germline): SNHLY, FYNNEI. V gave up 4 bases and J gave up 3 bases, with 27 bases separating them. The CDR3 reads CASSVPVGMSGTYEETQYF. DNA for the CDR3: TGTGCCAGCAGTGTACCTGTCGGTATGTCCGGGACTTATGAAGAGACCCAGTACTTC.

This clone was counted a few times. V and J are TRBV5-6 and TRBJ2-7; possible D gene TRBD1, 6 bases. The V end was cut by 1 base, the J end by 6 bases, with 11 bases between. CDR3 length equals 13 residues. The germline V gene has CDR1 SGHDT and CDR2 YYEEEE. CDR3 amino acids: CASSLTGYFEQYF. In nucleotides, the CDR3 is TGTGCCAGCAGCTTGACAGGGTATTTCGAGCAGTACTTC.

The J gene is TRBJ2-5, the V gene TRBV5-1, with 8 nucleotides matching TRBD2. V lost 2 bases to trimming and J lost 1 base; unmatched junction nucleotides: 7. Germline CDR1 SGHRS, CDR2 YFSETQ. The CDR3 has 16 residues. The chain's CDR3 is CASSFGLAGRQETQYF. The CDR3 DNA reads TGCGCCAGCAGCTTTGGGCTAGCGGGCCGCCAAGAGACCCAGTACTTC.

The chain links TRBV6-1 to TRBJ2-5, with D uncertain. There are 13 residues in the CDR3. The V end was cut by 5 bases, the J end by 9 bases, with 16 bases between. Looked up from germline, CDR1 is MNHNS and CDR2 is SASEGT. The CDR3 spells CASSLNPGWAQYF. CDR3 bases: TGTGCCAGCAGTCTGAACCCGGGTTGGGCCCAGTACTTC.

The genes are TRBV9 and TRBJ2-1; 9 nucleotides agree with TRBD1. There are 16 residues in the CDR3. Germline assignment: CDR1 SGDLS and CDR2 YYNGEE. Trimming took 4 bases from V and 4 from J; bases not matched to a gene: 9. CDR3 sequence: CASSPVGTGRYNEQFF. Written as DNA, the CDR3 is TGTGCCAGCAGCCCCGTCGGGACAGGGCGGTACAATGAGCAGTTCTTC.

The gene calls are TRBV5-4 and TRBJ1-2; no reliable D call. With 4 bases removed from V and 2 bases from J, the gap between germline ends came to 9 bases. This CDR3 comprises 13 residues. CDR1 and CDR2 from the germline V gene are SGHNT and YYREEE (reference sequence). This CDR3 reads CASSLTQNYGYTF. In DNA, the CDR3 is TGTGCCAGCAGCCTAACACAGAACTATGGCTACACCTTC.

The CDR3 region is CASSSRQGSNQPQHF. The DNA of the CDR3 is TGTGCCAGCAGTTCCAGACAGGGAAGCAATCAGCCCCAGCATTTT. The gene calls are TRBV27 and TRBJ1-5, with 7 nucleotides matching TRBD1. CDR1 and CDR2 from the germline V gene are MNHEY and SMNVEV (reference sequence). Trimming at V came to 4 bases and at J to 1 base, leaving 4 bases not matched to a gene. The CDR3 has 15 residues.

V usage is TRBV27 and J usage is TRBJ2-4, with D maybe TRBD2 (6 bases). The CDR3 loop spans 15 amino acids. Deletions cut 7 bases from V and 8 bases from J, with 21 bases between. CDR1 is MNHEY, CDR2 SMNVEV, per germline (reference sequence). In DNA form, the CDR3 reads TGTGCCAGCATATTGGGGGGTTCGGCTCTACACATTCAGTACTTC. Translated, it gives CASILGGSALHIQYF.